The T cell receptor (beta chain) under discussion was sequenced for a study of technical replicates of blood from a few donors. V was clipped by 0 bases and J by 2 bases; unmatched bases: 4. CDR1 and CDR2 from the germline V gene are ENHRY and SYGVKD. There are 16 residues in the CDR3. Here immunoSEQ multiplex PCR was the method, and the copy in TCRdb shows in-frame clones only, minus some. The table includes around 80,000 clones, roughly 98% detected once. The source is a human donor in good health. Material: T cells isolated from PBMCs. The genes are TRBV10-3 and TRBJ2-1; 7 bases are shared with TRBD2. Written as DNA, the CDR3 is TGTGCCATCAGTGAGTCGTGGGGGGGAACCTACAATGAGCAGTTCTTC. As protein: CAISESWGGTYNEQFF.